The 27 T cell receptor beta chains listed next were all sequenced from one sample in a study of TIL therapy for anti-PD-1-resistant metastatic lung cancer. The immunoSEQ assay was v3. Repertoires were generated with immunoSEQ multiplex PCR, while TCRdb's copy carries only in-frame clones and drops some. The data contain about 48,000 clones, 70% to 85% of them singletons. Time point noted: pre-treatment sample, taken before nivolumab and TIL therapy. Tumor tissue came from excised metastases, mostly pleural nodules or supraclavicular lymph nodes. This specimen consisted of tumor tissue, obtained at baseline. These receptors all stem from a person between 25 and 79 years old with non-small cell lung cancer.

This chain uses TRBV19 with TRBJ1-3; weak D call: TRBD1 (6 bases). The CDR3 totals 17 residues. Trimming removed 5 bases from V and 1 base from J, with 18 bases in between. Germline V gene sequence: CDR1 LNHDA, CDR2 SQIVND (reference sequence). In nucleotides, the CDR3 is TGTGCCAGTAGTCCCTTGGCAACAGGGCGATCTGGAAACACCATATATTTT. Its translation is CASSPLATGRSGNTIYF.

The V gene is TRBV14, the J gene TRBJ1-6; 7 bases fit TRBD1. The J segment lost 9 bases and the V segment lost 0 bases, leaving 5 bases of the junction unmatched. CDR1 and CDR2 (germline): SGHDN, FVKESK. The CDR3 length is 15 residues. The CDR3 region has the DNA TGTGCCAGCAGCCAAGAGACAGGGTCTGGTTCACCCCTCCACTTT. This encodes CASSQETGSGSPLHF.

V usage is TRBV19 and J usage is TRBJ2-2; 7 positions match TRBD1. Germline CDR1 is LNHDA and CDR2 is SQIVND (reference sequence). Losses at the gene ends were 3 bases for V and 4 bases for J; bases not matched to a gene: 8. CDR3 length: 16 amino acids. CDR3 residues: CASSMVWTGATGELFF. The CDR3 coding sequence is TGTGCCAGTAGTATGGTTTGGACAGGTGCCACCGGGGAGCTGTTTTTT.

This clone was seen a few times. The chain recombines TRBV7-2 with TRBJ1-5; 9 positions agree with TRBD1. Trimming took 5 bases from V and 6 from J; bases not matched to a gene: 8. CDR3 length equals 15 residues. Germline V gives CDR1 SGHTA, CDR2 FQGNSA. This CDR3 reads CASSPRTGVAQPQHF. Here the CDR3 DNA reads TGTGCCAGCAGCCCCAGGACAGGGGTCGCTCAGCCCCAGCATTTT.

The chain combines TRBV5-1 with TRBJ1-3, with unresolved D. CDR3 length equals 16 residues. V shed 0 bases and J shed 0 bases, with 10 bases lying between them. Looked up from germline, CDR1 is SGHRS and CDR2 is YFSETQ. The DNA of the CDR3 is TGCGCCAGCAGCTTGGAGGGCAGAAGCTCTGGAAACACCATATATTTT. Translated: CASSLEGRSSGNTIYF.

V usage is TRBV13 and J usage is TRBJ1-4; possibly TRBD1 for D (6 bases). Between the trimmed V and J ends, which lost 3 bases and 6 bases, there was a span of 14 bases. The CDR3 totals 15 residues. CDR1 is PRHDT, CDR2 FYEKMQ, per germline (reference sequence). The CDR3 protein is CASSFRGGEDEKLFF. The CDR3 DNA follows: TGTGCCAGCAGCTTCAGAGGGGGGGAAGATGAAAAACTGTTTTTT.

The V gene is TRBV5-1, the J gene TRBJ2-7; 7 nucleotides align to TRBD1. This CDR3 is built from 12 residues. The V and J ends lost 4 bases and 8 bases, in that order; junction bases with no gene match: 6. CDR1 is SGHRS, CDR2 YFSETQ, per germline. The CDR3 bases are TGCGCCAGCAGCGAGGACAGGCAAAAGCAGTACTTC. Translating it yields CASSEDRQKQYF.

CDR3 loop: CAWSNDRQGDYGYTF. As DNA, the CDR3 is TGTGCCTGGAGCAATGATAGGCAGGGCGACTATGGCTACACCTTC. The rearrangement links TRBV30 to TRBJ1-2; tentative D call: TRBD1 (5 bases). Germline V gene lookup returns CDR1 GTSNPN and CDR2 SVGIG (reference sequence). The CDR3 spans 15 residues. Trimming pared 3 bases from V and 3 bases from J, leaving 17 bases between.

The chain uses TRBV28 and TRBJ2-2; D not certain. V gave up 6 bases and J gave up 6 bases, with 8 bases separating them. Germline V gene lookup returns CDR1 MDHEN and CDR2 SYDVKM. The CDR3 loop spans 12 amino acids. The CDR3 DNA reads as TGTGCCAGCAGCTGGGCGGCCGGGGAGCTGTTTTTT. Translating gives CASSWAAGELFF.

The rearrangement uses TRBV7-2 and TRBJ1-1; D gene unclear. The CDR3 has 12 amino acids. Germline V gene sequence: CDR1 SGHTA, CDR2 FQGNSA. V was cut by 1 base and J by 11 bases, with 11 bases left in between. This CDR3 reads CASSLVSGVAFF. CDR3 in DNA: TGTGCCAGCAGCTTAGTGTCCGGGGTTGCTTTCTTT.

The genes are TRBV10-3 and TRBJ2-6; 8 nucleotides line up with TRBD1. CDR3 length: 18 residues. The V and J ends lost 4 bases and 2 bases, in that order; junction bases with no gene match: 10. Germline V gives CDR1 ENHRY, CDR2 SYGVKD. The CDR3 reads CAISGTPDRETGANVLTF. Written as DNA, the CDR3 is TGTGCCATCAGTGGAACCCCGGACAGGGAAACTGGGGCCAACGTCCTGACTTTC.

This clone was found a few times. DNA of the CDR3: TGTGCCAGCAGCCCCTGGGACAGCTTCACCTACGAGCAGTACTTC. Its protein is CASSPWDSFTYEQYF. The rearrangement links TRBV7-2 to TRBJ2-7, with TRBD1 matching 7 bases. The germline gives CDR1 SGHTA, CDR2 FQGNSA. Trimming took 5 bases from V and 2 from J; bases not matched to a gene: 9. There are 15 residues in the CDR3.

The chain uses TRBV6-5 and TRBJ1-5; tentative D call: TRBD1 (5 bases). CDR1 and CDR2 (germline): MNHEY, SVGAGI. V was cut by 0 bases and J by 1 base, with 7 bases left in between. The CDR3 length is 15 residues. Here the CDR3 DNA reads TGTGCCAGCAGTTACTCGAGGGGAAGCAATCAGCCCCAGCATTTT. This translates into CASSYSRGSNQPQHF.

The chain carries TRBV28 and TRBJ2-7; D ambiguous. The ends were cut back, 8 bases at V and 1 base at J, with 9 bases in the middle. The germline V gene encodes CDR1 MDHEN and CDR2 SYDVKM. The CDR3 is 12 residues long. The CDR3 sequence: CASGVLSYEQYF. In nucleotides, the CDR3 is TGTGCCAGCGGAGTTCTGTCCTACGAGCAGTACTTC.

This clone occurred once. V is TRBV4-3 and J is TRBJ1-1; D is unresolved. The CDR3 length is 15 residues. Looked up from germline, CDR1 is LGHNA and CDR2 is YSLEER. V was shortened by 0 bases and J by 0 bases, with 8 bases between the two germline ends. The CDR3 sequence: CASSQDWGMNTEAFF. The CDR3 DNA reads TGCGCCAGCAGCCAAGATTGGGGAATGAACACTGAAGCTTTCTTT.

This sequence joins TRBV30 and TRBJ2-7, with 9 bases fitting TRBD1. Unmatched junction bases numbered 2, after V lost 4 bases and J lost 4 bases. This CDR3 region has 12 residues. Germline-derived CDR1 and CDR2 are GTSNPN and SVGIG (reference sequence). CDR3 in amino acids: CAWTTGGYEQYF. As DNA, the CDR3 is TGTGCCTGGACGACAGGGGGGTACGAGCAGTACTTC. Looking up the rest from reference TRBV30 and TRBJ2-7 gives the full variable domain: SQTIHQWPATLVQPVGSPLSLECTVEGTSNPNLYWYRQAAGRGLQLLFYSVGIGQISSEVPQNLSASRPQDRQFILSSKKLLLSDSGFYLCAWTTGGYEQYFGPGTRLTVT.

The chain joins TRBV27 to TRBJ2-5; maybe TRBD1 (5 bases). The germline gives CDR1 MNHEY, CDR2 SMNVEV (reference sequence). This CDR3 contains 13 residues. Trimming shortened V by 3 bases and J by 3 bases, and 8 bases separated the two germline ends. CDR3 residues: CASSLYRKETQYF. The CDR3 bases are TGTGCCAGCAGTTTGTACAGGAAAGAGACCCAGTACTTC.

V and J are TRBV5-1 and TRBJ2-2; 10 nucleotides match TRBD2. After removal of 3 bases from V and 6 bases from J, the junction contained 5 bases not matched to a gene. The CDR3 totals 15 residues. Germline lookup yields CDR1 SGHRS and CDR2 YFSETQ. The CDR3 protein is CASSWVAGGPGELFF. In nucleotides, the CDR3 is TGCGCCAGCAGCTGGGTAGCGGGAGGTCCCGGGGAGCTGTTTTTT.

DNA of the CDR3: TGTGCCAGCAGCGGACCTGGGGGGAACACCGGGGAGCTGTTTTTT. Protein: CASSGPGGNTGELFF. This chain links TRBV9 with TRBJ2-2; either TRBD1 or TRBD2 may fit D (5 bases each). Germline V lookup: CDR1 SGDLS, CDR2 YYNGEE. V shed 3 bases and J shed 1 base, with 10 bases lying between them. CDR3 length: 15 residues.

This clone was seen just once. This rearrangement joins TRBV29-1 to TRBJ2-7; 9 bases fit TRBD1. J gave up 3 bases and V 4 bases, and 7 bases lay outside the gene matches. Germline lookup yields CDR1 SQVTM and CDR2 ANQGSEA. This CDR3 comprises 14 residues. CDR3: CSVARQGGLYEQYF. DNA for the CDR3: TGCAGCGTTGCTCGACAGGGGGGCCTCTACGAGCAGTACTTC.

The CDR3 DNA is TGTGCCAGCAACGGCAAAAGGACTAGCGGTGGGGGAGATACGCAGTATTTT. Translation gives CASNGKRTSGGGDTQYF. The rearrangement joins TRBV28 to TRBJ2-3, with 10 positions matching TRBD2. CDR3 length equals 17 residues. Trimming cost V 7 bases and J 5 bases; bases outside gene matches: 15. Germline-derived CDR1 and CDR2 are MDHEN and SYDVKM.

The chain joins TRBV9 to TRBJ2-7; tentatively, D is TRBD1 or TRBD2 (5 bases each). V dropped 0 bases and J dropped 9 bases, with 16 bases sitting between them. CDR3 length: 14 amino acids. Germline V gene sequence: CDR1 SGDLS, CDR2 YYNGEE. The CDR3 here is CASSVDGTGLRQYF. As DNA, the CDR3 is TGTGCCAGCAGCGTAGACGGGACCGGCTTACGGCAGTACTTC.

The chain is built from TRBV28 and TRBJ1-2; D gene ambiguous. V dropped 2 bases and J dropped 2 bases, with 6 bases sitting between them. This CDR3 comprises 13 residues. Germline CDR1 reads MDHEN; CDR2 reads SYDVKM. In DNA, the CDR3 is TGTGCCAGCAGTTTAGGGGTGAACTATGGCTACACCTTC. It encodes CASSLGVNYGYTF.

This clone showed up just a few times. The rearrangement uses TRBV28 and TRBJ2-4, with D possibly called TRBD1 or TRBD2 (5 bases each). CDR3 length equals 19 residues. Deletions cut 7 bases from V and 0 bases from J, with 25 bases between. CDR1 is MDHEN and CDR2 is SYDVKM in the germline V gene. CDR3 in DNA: TGTGCCAGCACGGTACAGAGGGCGAGGGGCGACGTAGCCAAAAACATTCAGTACTTC. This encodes CASTVQRARGDVAKNIQYF.

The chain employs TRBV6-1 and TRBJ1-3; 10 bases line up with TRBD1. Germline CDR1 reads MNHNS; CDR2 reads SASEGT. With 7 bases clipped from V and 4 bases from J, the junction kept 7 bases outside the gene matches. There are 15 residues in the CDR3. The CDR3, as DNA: TGTGCCAGCACTAGAGACAGGGGGCGAGGAAACACCATATATTTT. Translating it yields CASTRDRGRGNTIYF.

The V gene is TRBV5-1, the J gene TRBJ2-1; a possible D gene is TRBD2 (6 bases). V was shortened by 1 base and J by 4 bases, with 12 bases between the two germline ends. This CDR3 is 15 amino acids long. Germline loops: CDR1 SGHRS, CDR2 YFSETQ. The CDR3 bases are TGCGCCAGCAGCTTGATCGGGGGAGAGTACAATGAGCAGTTCTTC. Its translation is CASSLIGGEYNEQFF.

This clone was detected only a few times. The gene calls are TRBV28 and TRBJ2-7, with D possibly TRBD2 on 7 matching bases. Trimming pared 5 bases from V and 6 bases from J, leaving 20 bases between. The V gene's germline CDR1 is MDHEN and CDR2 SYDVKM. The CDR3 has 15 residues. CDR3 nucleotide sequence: TGTGCCAGCAGTCCCTCGGGGGCACAGCGGGGCGAGCAGTACTTC. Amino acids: CASSPSGAQRGEQYF. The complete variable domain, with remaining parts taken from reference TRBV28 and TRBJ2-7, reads DVKVTQSSRYLVKRTGEKVFLECVQDMDHENMFWYRQDPGLGLRLIYFSYDVKMKEKGDIPEGYSVSREKKERFSLILESASTNQTSMYLCASSPSGAQRGEQYFGPGTRLTVT.